The present TCR beta chain was sequenced within a study of cytomegalovirus exposure and HLA in healthy donors. Study findings and constraints: Analysis performed later found roughly 17,000 TCR beta sequences associated with HLA alleles at 0.05 false discovery rate. In a later analysis, HLA-C alleles had the fewest associated TCRs, DRB1 alleles the most.

About this clone itself: Its antigen is currently unknown.

The CDR3 loop spans 18 amino acids. The study ran its PCR with 60 Vbeta and 13 Jbeta primers. In the authors' workflow: Per a later analysis, the number of unique TCR beta chains was around 80 million, of which about 11 million were shared. Produced via immunoSEQ multiplex PCR; TCRdb's table is partial and in-frame only. The V and J calls and the clone size are those of that table, but D and trimming were determined from the DNA. The table lists about 59,000 clones, approximately 75% of them singletons. This sequence joins TRBV12-2 and TRBJ2-7; no check of the table's D call, TRBD1, against the DNA was made. TRBV12-2 is labeled a pseudogene. The TCR sequence derives from a man under 40 in good health and CMV-seropositive. Sequenced: PBMCs. CDR3 sequence: CASRPGYYVRDSAYEQYF. The DNA for the CDR3 is TGTGCAAGTCGCCCCGGTTATTATGTCAGGGACAGCGCCTACGAGCAGTACTTC.